The entry below describes one T cell receptor beta chain. Its antigen is not identified. The CDR3 loop spans 13 amino acids. From germline, CDR1 is SGHTA and CDR2 FQGNSA. The V end was cut by 7 bases, the J end by 2 bases, with 11 bases between. The table came from immunoSEQ multiplex PCR; TCRdb's copy has only in-frame clones and leaves some out. The sample lists fewer than 100,000 clones, around 88% occurring once. This record comes from a study of graft-versus-host responses after intestinal transplantation. Study-level results: Subjects displaying graft-donor T cell macrochimerism possessed elevated graft-versus-host to host-versus-graft clonal ratios inside allografts.

This TCR derives from a human patient who received an intestinal transplant, so some T cells may come from the graft donor. The specimen comprised PBMCs, sampled 255 days after intestinal transplant. The chain carries TRBV7-2 and TRBJ2-5; D remains unclear. DNA of the CDR3: TGTGCCAGCACCCCGGACGGACAAGAGACCCAGTACTTC. Translated, it gives CASTPDGQETQYF.